This T cell receptor (beta chain) is drawn from a study of blood T cell repertoires in COVID-19 (dated by TCRdb to 2019 to 2021). General notes on the study: Samples covering the acute and convalescent phases of COVID-19 were provided by collaborators in the United States, Italy and Spain. Samples were obtained from the ongoing ImmuneRACE study (first 160 participants) and from approximately 1,200 subjects provided by 6 global collaborators. Where available, HLA class I and class II types were taken from metadata supplied by the sample provider and were not determined by assay-based typing. Subjects who had been exposed to COVID-19, were actively infected with it, or had recovered from it provided the deeply sampled blood TCRbeta repertoires that made up the dataset. The material from the prospective study consisted of cDNA or gDNA derived from T cells, B-cell-depleted T cells, or PBMCs. The repertoires were released in a freely available public database meant as a resource for research on the immune response to SARS-CoV-2. Nearly every sample came with metadata listing a de-identified subject ID, COVID-19 status, age in years and sex.

TCRbeta CDR3 regions were amplified from genomic DNA by means of the immunoSEQ Assay, a bias-controlled multiplex PCR. Per the source publication's procedure: The number of nucleated cells in each sample was estimated by amplification of reference gene primers within the assay. To quantify the absolute abundance of each unique TCRbeta CDR3 rearrangement, sequence reads were collapsed and filtered. For each sample, productive Simpson clonality was calculated as the square root of Simpson's diversity index over productive rearrangements. The table comes from immuneACCESS by way of TCRdb, which keeps in-frame sequences with V and J called. Part of the clones is missing from these tables; in studies checked, under half for an unresolved V gene and the rest for unknown reasons. For V, J and clone size, that table is used; D and trimming come from the DNA. The sample records 200,000 to 250,000 clones, 85% to 90% of which are singletons. Under 15% of the sample lies in the top ten.

Overall results and qualifications from the work: The quantity of clinical and demographic metadata differed by source and by participant and was supplied without curation.

Participants in the prospective study were enrolled through a virtual design, were aged 18 to 89 years, and lived in roughly 25 United States geographic areas. Cohort assignment in the prospective study relied on participant-reported clinical history from a screening survey and a study questionnaire. Each participant in the prospective study had whole blood, serum and a nasopharyngeal or oropharyngeal swab collected by mobile phlebotomists. Over a roughly two-month period, participants in the prospective study had the option of providing additional blood draws and questionnaires. Before DNA extraction, prospective study blood samples were shipped either frozen or at room temperature. About this clone itself: The antigen this receptor binds is unknown. Base qualities are not recorded, but no much larger clone differs from it by a single base.

V and J are trimmed by 5 bases and 6 bases, and the gene matches miss 8 bases of the junction. The germline V gene provides CDR1 MNHEY and CDR2 SVGEGT. The CDR3 has 14 amino acids, counting the end cysteine and phenylalanine. The CDR3 DNA has 42 bases and is translated from base 1. Recombination linked TRBV6-2 or TRBV6-3 to TRBJ2-7; 9 central bases correspond to TRBD1. The receptor was derived from a woman aged 45-65 years with acute COVID-19. Material for sequencing was PBMCs or T cells enriched from blood (not recorded which). The DNA sequence is TGTGCCAGCAGTGCCGGGACAGGGTTCGGCGAGCAGTACTTC. This gives the protein CASSAGTGFGEQYF.